The entry below gives a single T cell receptor (beta chain) sequence along with its context. What it binds is unknown. These data originate in a study of T cells after yellow fever vaccination. Across the whole study: It was SMART-Seq v4 Ultra Low Input that prepared the fractions with low cell numbers. Broader study findings: Repertoires obtained by FACS sorting could include abundant clonotypes that entered as contaminants from the bulk population. Among primary-vaccination clones, most reappeared after the booster, at approximately 96% for CD4 and more than 85% for CD8.

For TCR, cDNA came from 5'RACE template switching, which added a universal primer site and UMIs. TCRdb recomputed calls from the 5' RACE reads with MiXCR, one row per CDR3 protein. The data hold some 300,000 distinct CDR3 sequences, with approximately 11% observed a single time. CDR1 and CDR2 (germline): MNHEY, SMNVEV (reference sequence). The V end lost 7 bases, the J end lost 1 base, and 11 bases lay between the germline ends. This CDR3 contains 13 residues. The gene calls are TRBV27 and TRBJ2-7, with a weak D call TRBD1 (5 bases). This receptor was obtained from a man younger than 35 who received the YFV17D yellow fever vaccine. Specimen: CD4+ T cells sorted from PBMCs, collected 45 days after the yellow fever booster vaccination. The CDR3 loop reads CASIDRTSYEQYF. In DNA form, the CDR3 reads TGTGCCAGCATCGACAGAACATCCTACGAGCAGTACTTC.